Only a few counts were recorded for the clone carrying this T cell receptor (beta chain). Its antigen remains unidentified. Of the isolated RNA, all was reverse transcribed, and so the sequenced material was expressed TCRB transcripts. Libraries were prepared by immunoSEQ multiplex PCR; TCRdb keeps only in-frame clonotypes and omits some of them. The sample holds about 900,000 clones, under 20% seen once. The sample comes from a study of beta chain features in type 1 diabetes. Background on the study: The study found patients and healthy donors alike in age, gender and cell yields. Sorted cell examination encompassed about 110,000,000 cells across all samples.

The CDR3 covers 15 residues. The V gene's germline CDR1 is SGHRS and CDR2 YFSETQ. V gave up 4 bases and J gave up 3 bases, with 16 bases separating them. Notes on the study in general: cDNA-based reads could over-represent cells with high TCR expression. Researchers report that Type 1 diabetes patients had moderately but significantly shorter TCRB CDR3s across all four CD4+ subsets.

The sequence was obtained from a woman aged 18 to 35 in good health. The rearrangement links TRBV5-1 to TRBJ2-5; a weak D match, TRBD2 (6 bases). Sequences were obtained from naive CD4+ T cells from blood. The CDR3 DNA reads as TGCGCCAGCAGCCCATCCGGGGCTAGCGAAGAGACCCAGTACTTC. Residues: CASSPSGASEETQYF.